This record concerns one TCR beta chain sequence. Its antigen remains unidentified. It was with 60 Vbeta and 13 Jbeta primers that the PCR ran. Generated by immunoSEQ multiplex PCR, the TCRdb table keeps only in-frame clones and is missing some. The sample includes 150,000 or so clones, more than 60% of them seen just once. This sample was included in a study of cytomegalovirus exposure and HLA in healthy donors. Study-wide results and limits: Across donors, presence/absence analyses took sequencing depth to be roughly uniform.

CDR3 length: 20 residues. Germline V gives CDR1 LNHDA, CDR2 SQIVND (reference sequence). V was cut by 4 bases and J by 2 bases, with 28 bases left in between. The sequencing input was PBMCs. This clonotype was sampled from a woman aged 25 to 39 in good health and CMV-seronegative. The chain links TRBV19 to TRBJ2-3, with D possibly TRBD1 on 6 matching bases. The CDR3 nucleotides read TGTGCCAGTAGTAGTATTCGGGGTGGGCAGGGGCGATTTTCCACAGATACGCAGTATTTT. Amino acids: CASSSIRGGQGRFSTDTQYF.